Included here is one T cell receptor beta chain sequence, with context. Its specific antigen is unknown. There are no base qualities to consult, and no much larger clone falls within one base. Libraries came from the immunoSEQ multiplex PCR assay. The multiplex PCR relied on a mix of 60 forward primers for TCR Vbeta segments and 13 reverse primers for TCR Jbeta segments. The CDR3 region of rearranged TCR beta genes was amplified from genomic DNA with a multiplex PCR assay. Amplified TCR beta libraries were sequenced as 87-base-pair reads on the Illumina HiSeq System. Per the source publication's procedure: A later analysis counted approximately 74 million unique TCR beta chains across the 600 to 850 repertoires, and around 9.9 million of these chains were shared by at least two donors. To remove PCR and sequencing errors, raw reads were error-corrected and collapsed into unique sequences using a nearest-neighbor algorithm that merged closely related sequences. Alignment of CDR3 sequences to IMGT reference sequences was used to assign V, D and J gene segments. For a sequence to be retained, at least a six-nucleotide match to both a V gene segment and a J gene segment was required. A rearrangement counted as productive if the CDR3 had no stop codons and remained in frame with V and J, and every other rearrangement counted as non-productive. CDR3 was defined by IMGT convention, running from the second conserved V-encoded cysteine to the conserved J-encoded phenylalanine. The earlier analysis of about 620 of the donors excluded sequences that lacked an unambiguous match to a single V gene segment. An earlier analysis of around 600 of the donors classified V segments as functional when productive rearrangements were above 56.7% and as segregating when the standard deviation between donors was above 5%. To diagnose cytomegalovirus status from the catalog of TCR beta chain sequences, a statistical classification framework was built. In a later analysis, TCR nucleotide sequences were compared against IMGT/GENE-DB human TR gene sequences so that V and J genes could be assigned. Using the TCRdist pipeline, a later analysis assigned CDR3 sequences along with most-parsimonious VDJ recombination scenarios. In a later analysis, each TCR beta chain was defined by its CDR3 amino acid sequence together with its V-gene family, and reads without a unique V-gene family were excluded. In a later analysis, approximately 590 highly shared, low-generation-probability nucleotide sequences were removed to address suspected cross-contamination and a sequencing artifact. A later analysis calculated a clonal expansion index for each public chain from normalized within-repertoire ranks of inferred template counts. In a later analysis, generation probabilities were computed using a VDJ recombination model fitted to out-of-frame rearrangements, and the results were checked against IGoR. Hypergeometric tests were used in a later analysis to score TCR-TCR, TCR-HLA and TCR-CMV co-occurrence, with a repertoire-size bias correction applied to the TCR pairs. A later analysis estimated false discovery rates by permuting HLA or CMV assignments 20 times. A later analysis grouped co-occurring TCRs with DBSCAN, adding TCRdist sequence similarity when clustering within HLA-allele-positive subsets. For co-occurrence clustering, repertoires with fewer than 30,000 or more than 120,000 public chains were excluded, along with roughly 5 repertoires with anomalous nucleotide sharing. TCRdb's version of the immuneACCESS table is confined to in-frame rearrangements and falls short of the full clone set. An unresolved V gene accounts for under half of the shortfall where checked; the remainder is of unknown origin. That table gives V, J and clone size, and the DNA gave D and trimming. This sample comprises 150,000 to 200,000 clones, 80% to 85% of them detected only once. The ten largest clones represent about 1.7% of the sample.

The cohort consisted of some 670 healthy bone marrow donors. At the time of sampling, all cohort members were nominally healthy, though unrecorded immune exposures were likely present. The donor was CMV seronegative and was included in the group of approximately 350 seronegative cohort members. Each donor provided a peripheral blood sample, and peripheral blood mononuclear cells were used for TCR beta sequencing. Genomic DNA was extracted from the blood cell samples with the Qiagen DNeasy Blood Extraction Kit. The CDR3 runs 16 residues from the cysteine to the phenylalanine. CDR3 DNA is the only sequence kept; it has 48 bases, read in frame from the first base. Trimmed from V: 1 base; trimmed from J: 3 bases; junction bases lacking a gene match: 8. From a lookup of the germline V gene (reference sequence), CDR1 and CDR2 are GTSNPN and SVGIG. This sample stems from a study of cytomegalovirus exposure and HLA in healthy donors (dated by TCRdb to the late 2010s). Study-level background: An earlier analysis of roughly 630 of the donors reported 250 to 350 Gb of sequence data and more than 90 million unique TCR beta sequences from 150 million to 200 million T cells. HLA typing included class I and class II loci at four-digit resolution. The number of donors typed differed by locus, with roughly 620-630 for A, B, C, DRB1 and DQB1, roughly 520 for DQA1, 600 to 610 for DPA1, and some 440 for DPB1. In the later analysis, no new phenotypic data were used to find candidate immune exposures; instead, reliance was placed on TCR beta sequences and their occurrence across donors. Genome-wide SNP genotypes for about three fifths of the 666 donors were used in a later genetic analysis, which treated that subset as a discovery cohort. Every discovery cohort repertoire had been produced on one sequencing platform. The study profiled the T cell repertoires of some 610 subjects by immunosequencing and related them to cytomegalovirus serostatus. The genetic ancestry cluster associated with self-reported Caucasian donors included roughly 84% of the 300 to 450 genotyped donors. Across 300 to 500 genotyped donors of the cohort, an average of about 250,000 unique TCR beta nucleotide sequences per donor were sequenced, and approximately 19% of those sequences were non-productive. An earlier analysis of around 540 of the donors applied high-throughput TCR beta sequencing to assess whether each TCR beta V gene segment acted as functional or pseudogenic. A later analysis re-analyzed previously published TCR beta repertoires from 500 to 700 donors and added high-resolution HLA genotyping to study TCR occurrence patterns. Alongside the repertoire data, information on donor age, sex, ethnicity and CMV serostatus was compiled. A separate validation cohort of some 130 different subjects was used in addition to the 666-subject first cohort. To predict cytomegalovirus infection status, the study combined high-throughput TCR immunosequencing, statistical association of individual TCRs with disease status, and machine learning. Roughly 320 gigabases of sequencing data and 75 million to 85 million unique TCR sequences made up an early release that covered several hundred HLA-typed donors. Because of strong linkage in the cohort, five DR-DQ haplotypes were treated as single units for association and clustering. The study aimed to test whether signatures of past pathogen exposure could be identified by cataloging public T cell receptors.

Overall study results and their limits: The presence/absence analyses assumed that sequencing depth was roughly uniform across donors, and that assumption may not be true. In a later analysis, about 16,000 TCR beta sequences were associated with specific HLA alleles at a false discovery rate of 0.05. About 17 rarely observed V segments, including chromosome 9 orphons, were excluded from the earlier analysis of a few hundred of the donors because counts were too low. Linkage disequilibrium might explain the correlated functional status among segregating V segments, but an unknown experimental factor could not be excluded. When HLA alleles, especially DR and DQ, strongly co-occurred, TCR associations were difficult to assign to individual alleles. A later analysis found that most CMV-associated TCR beta chains appeared HLA-restricted, with HLA associations seemingly driven largely by CMV exposure. Because HLA typing was missing for some donors at each locus, association tests included only the typed subset. The cohort was sequenced for TCR beta chains only, and without alpha or paired-chain data the features that could be detected were limited. According to a later analysis, TCR association rates differed among HLA loci, with DRB1 alleles showing the most associated TCRs and HLA-C alleles showing the fewest. A total of about 150 TCR beta chains were listed by the study as associated with cytomegalovirus. The authors suggested that the approach could potentially be generalized to other disease states and immunological phenotypes. A later genetic analysis reported fewer N-insertions in productive TCRs among donors in an Asian-associated ancestry cluster than the approximately 700-donor mean. Immune exposure information for the cohort was limited to CMV serostatus. In vitro tests confirmed that a few of the cytomegalovirus-associated TCR beta chains recognize cytomegalovirus antigens. In a later analysis, HLA-associated TCR beta chains were found to be more clonally expanded and to have lower generation probabilities than equally common non-associated chains. Because the 87-base-pair reads could not distinguish some IMGT-functional V segments, including TRBV6-2 and TRBV6-3, those segments were excluded. An association between a missense DCLRE1C variant and V-gene and J-gene trimming of TCR beta chains was found in a later genetic analysis and replicated in an independent cohort. According to a later analysis, parvovirus B19, influenza, CMV and Epstein-Barr virus appeared linked to several top co-occurrence clusters. The sequencing pipeline was judged likely to have produced a cluster of highly shared sequence variants as a technical artifact. In an earlier analysis of around 600 of the donors, most TCR beta V segments were observed in productive rearrangements about 87% or about 30% of the time, broadly matching IMGT annotations. A further reported finding was that TCR beta sequences accurately predicted the HLA-A and HLA-B alleles for most subjects in the first cohort. The classifier was reported to diagnose cytomegalovirus status with high specificity and sensitivity in both the original cohort and the validation cohort. Most TCR sequences were seen in very few donors, while some public TCRs were found in many individuals.

The sequence is built from TRBV30 and TRBJ1-5, and 8 junctional nucleotides match TRBD1. Sequencing was carried out using PBMCs. The clonotype was recovered from a woman aged 18-29 years in good health and CMV-seronegative. The nucleotide sequence reads as follows: TGTGCCTGGAGTGATATACGGACAGGGTTCAATCAGCCCCAGCATTTT. Translated, it gives CAWSDIRTGFNQPQHF. The full variable domain, completed from the reference TRBV30 and TRBJ1-5 proteins outside the CDR3, reads SQTIHQWPATLVQPVGSPLSLECTVEGTSNPNLYWYRQAAGRGLQLLFYSVGIGQISSEVPQNLSASRPQDRQFILSSKKLLLSDSGFYLCAWSDIRTGFNQPQHFGDGTRLSIL.